Presented here are 3 T cell receptor beta chains from one specimen sequenced in a study of shared clonotypes between healthy human individuals (dated by TCRdb to 2020 to 2022). The method behind the library was the immunoSEQ multiplex PCR assay. Here the immuneACCESS table is served through TCRdb, limited to in-frame sequences with V and J called. Missing clones are a known gap in these copies; in checked studies unresolved V genes cover under half, and the rest lacks a known reason. The sample includes about 1.5 million clones, with approximately 98% observed a single time. The ten most abundant clones make up about 0.45% of the sample. The source material was naive CD4+ T cells sorted from blood. What this sample's cell subset or site label stands for: CD45RA+ positively selected. The receptors stem from a young man in good health.

Note on this clone: Other nucleotide sequences in the sample specify the same CDR3. The chain is built from TRBV20-1 and TRBJ2-7; D unresolved. Germline values: CDR1 DFQATT, CDR2 SNEGSKA (reference sequence). This CDR3 spans 10 amino acids. The germline V and J ends were trimmed by 3 bases and 6 bases, with 6 bases remaining between them. The CDR3 region is CSASFVEQYF. The CDR3 region has the DNA TGCAGTGCTAGTTTTGTCGAGCAGTACTTC.

The chain recombines TRBV29-1 with TRBJ2-1; 9 nucleotides line up with TRBD2. The V and J ends lost 6 bases and 9 bases, in that order; junction bases with no gene match: 9. The CDR3 sequence is 13 residues long. From germline, CDR1 is SQVTM and CDR2 ANQGSEA. The CDR3 is CSVGTSPVVEQFF. CDR3 sequence (DNA): TGCAGCGTGGGGACTAGCCCTGTTGTTGAGCAGTTCTTC.

The rearrangement uses TRBV6-1 and TRBJ1-2; unclear D gene. The CDR3 runs to 13 residues. Trimming shortened V by 3 bases and J by 8 bases, and 13 bases separated the two germline ends. Per germline, CDR1 MNHNS and CDR2 SASEGT. The CDR3 here is CASSDRGPEGYTF. CDR3 DNA: TGTGCCAGCAGTGACCGGGGTCCGGAGGGCTACACCTTC.